This TCR beta chain was profiled in a study of T-cell memory formation after mild COVID-19. Constant-segment primers served in 5'RACE that generated TCR alpha and TCR beta cDNA libraries bearing sample barcodes and UMIs. In TCRdb, the 5' RACE reads were re-called with MiXCR into one record per CDR3 protein. The sample includes roughly 560,000 distinct CDR3 sequences, just over 20% seen only once; the top ten take roughly an eighth. V was clipped by 3 bases and J by 2 bases, with 12 bases between them. From germline, CDR1 is SQVTM and CDR2 ANQGSEA. The CDR3 loop spans 14 amino acids. This receptor was identified in an adult woman who had mild COVID-19 (a few samples of this study predate the infection). Cell type and time point are not known. The rearrangement links TRBV29-1 to TRBJ2-3; the D gene could be TRBD1 or TRBD2 (5 bases each). Sequences were obtained from PBMCs or a T cell subset sorted from them (not recorded which). CDR3 DNA sequence: TGCAGCGTTGACCGGACTGGACACACAGATACGCAGTATTTT. Its translation: CSVDRTGHTDTQYF.